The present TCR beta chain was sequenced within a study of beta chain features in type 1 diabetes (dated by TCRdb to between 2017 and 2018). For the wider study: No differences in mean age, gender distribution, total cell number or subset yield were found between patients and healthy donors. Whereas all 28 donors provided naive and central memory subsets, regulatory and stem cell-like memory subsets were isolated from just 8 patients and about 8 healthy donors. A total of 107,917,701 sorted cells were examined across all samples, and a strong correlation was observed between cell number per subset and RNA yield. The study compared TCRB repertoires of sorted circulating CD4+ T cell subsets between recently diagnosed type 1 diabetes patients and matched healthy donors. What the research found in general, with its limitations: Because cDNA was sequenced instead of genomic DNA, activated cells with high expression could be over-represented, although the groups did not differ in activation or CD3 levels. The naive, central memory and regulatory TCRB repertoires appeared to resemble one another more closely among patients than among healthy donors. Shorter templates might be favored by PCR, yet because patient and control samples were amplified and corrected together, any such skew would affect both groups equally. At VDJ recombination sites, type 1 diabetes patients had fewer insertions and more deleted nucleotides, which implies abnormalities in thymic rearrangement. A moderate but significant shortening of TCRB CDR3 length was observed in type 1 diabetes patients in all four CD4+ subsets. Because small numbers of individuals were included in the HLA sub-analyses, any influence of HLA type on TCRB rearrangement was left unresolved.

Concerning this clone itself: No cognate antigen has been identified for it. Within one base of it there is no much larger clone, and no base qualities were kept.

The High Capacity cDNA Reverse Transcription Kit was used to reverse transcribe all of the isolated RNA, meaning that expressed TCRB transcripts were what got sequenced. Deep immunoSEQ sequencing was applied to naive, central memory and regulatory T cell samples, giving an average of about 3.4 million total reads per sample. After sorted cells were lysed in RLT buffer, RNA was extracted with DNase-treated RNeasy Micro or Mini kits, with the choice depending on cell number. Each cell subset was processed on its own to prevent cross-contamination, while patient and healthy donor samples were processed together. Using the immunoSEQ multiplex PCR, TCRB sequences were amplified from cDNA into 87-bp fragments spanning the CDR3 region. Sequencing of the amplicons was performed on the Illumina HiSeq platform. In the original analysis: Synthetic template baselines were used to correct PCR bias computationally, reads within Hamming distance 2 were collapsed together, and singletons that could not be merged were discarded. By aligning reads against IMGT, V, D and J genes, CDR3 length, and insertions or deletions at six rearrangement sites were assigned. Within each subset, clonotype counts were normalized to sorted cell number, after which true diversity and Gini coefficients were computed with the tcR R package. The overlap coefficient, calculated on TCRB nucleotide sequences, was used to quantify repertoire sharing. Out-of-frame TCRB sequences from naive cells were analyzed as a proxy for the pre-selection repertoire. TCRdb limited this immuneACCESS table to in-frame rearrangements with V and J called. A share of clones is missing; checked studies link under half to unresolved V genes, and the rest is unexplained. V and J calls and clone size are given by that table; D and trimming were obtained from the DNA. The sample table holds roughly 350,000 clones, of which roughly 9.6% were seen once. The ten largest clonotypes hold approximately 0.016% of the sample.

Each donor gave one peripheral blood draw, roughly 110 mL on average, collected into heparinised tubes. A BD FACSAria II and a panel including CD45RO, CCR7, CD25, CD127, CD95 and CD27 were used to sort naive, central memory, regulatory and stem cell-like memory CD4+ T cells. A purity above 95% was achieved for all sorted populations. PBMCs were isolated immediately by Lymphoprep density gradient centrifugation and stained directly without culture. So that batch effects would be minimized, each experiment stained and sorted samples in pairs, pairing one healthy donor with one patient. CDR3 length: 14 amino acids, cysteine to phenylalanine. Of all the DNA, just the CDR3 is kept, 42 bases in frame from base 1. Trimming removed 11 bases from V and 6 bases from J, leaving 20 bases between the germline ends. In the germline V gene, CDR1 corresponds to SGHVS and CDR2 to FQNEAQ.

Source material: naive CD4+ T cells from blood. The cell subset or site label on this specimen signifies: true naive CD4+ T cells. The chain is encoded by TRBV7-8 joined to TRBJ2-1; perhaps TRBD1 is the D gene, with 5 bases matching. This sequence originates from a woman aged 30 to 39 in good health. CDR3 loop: CASSRTRLFNEQFF. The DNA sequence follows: TGTGCCTCCAGCCGGACAAGGCTATTCAATGAGCAGTTCTTC.